This T cell receptor beta chain derives from a study of blood T cell repertoires in acute mononucleosis (dated by TCRdb to between 2020 and 2021). Some background on the complete study: To capture the primary response, acute-phase samples were obtained within 2 weeks of when symptoms began. In the acute phase, YVL-BR-specific cells accounted for a mean of around 1.9% of blood CD8 T cells, and GLC-BM-specific cells for a mean of around 1%. The mean blood EBV load was 3.5 to 4 log10 genome copies per million B cells in acute infection and over 2 at convalescence.

Findings and caveats that apply to the study as a whole: Just around 9% of the unique acute clonotypes remained in convalescence, but these persisting clonotypes accounted for most of the response, and new, diverse de novo clonotypes seemingly replaced the other acute clonotypes. With only a few donors in the cohort, group averages were based on very few individuals. For BRLF1 (YVL-BR), a dominant role in TCR repertoire selection was played by TCRalpha CDR3 motifs, whereas only a minimal role was played by TCRbeta. The low acute-to-convalescent clonotype overlap might be partly explained by sampling error, because only a fraction of each donor's blood was analyzed.

V is cut back by 4 bases and J by 5 bases, with 11 bases in the junction unmatched. According to the germline V gene, CDR1 reads SGHDT and CDR2 reads YYEEEE. The CDR3 runs 15 amino acids, cysteine and phenylalanine included. Only the CDR3 DNA stays, 45 bases, in frame from base 1. For TCR profiling, total RNA from no fewer than 8,000 sorted tetramer+ CD8 T cells was reverse transcribed into cDNA. PCR amplification of CDR3 regions used primers annealing to V and J regions and added unique molecular identifiers so that templates could be tracked. The immunoSEQ platform, including its sequencing and error-correction standards, was used to profile TCRalpha and TCRbeta chains. In the authors' own workflow: Clonal copy numbers were corrected for sequencing and PCR errors, and IMGT conventions were followed to define CDR3s. Analysis was restricted to productive rearrangements and was performed with immunoSEQ Analyzer versions 2.0 and 3.0, and gene-pairing frequencies were further processed in Microsoft Excel. Circos plots were used to display V-J pairings, and MEME together with a custom motifSearch program was used to find CDR3 motifs. The probability of generation of TCR sequences was calculated using the OLGA algorithm. Clonotypes seen at both visits were designated persistent, clonotypes seen only acutely were designated nonpersistent, and clonotypes seen only at convalescence were designated de novo. Any amino acid clonotype used by more than one donor was defined as a public TCR. As stored in TCRdb, this immuneACCESS dataset retains in-frame rearrangements with V and J assigned. A fraction of the clones does not appear; measured against another copy, unresolved V genes explain less than half of the discrepancy, and the remainder lacks a known reason. V and J calls and clone size are given by that table; D and trimming were obtained from the DNA. A total of 6,000 to 9,000 clones appear in this sample, approximately 26% of them only once. Around 30% of the sample rests with the top ten.

About this clone: Base qualities were left out, and no much larger clone turns up one base away.

This sample's time point label indicates: acute infectious mononucleosis, at clinical presentation within 2 weeks of symptom onset (visit 1). Over the course of primary infection, this study followed CD8 T cell responses against two immunodominant EBV epitopes, BRLF1 109 (YVL-BR) and BMLF1 280 (GLC-BM). Primary EBV infection was indicated by a positive serum heterophile antibody test and EBV viral capsid antigen-specific IgM. Magnetic positive selection (MACS) was first used to enrich total CD8 T cells from PBMCs. A FACSAria III was used to sort live CD3+ CD8+ tetramer+ cells to over 95% purity. Cell sorting used a PE-conjugated tetramer carrying the BRLF1 109-117 peptide. After tetramer sorting, TCR repertoires of EBV epitope-specific CD8 T cells were deep-sequenced directly ex vivo at acute infection and at convalescence. The donors were a few individuals between about 18 and 30 years old who had clinical acute infectious mononucleosis and laboratory evidence of primary EBV infection. Heparinized peripheral blood was drawn at clinical presentation with mononucleosis symptoms and was drawn again about 6 months later. PBMCs were isolated by Ficoll-Paque density gradient centrifugation.

This receptor was identified in a woman aged 18 to 35 with infectious mononucleosis caused by EBV. Sequences were derived from EBV YVL epitope tetramer+ CD8+ T cells sorted from PBMCs, sampled during acute infectious mononucleosis. The cell subset or site label, as the study defines it: CD8 T cells binding a tetramer with EBV BRLF1 109-117 peptide (YVL-BR). The chain employs TRBV5-6 and TRBJ2-7, and TRBD1 matches 8 of the central bases. The sequenced DNA: TGTGCCAGCAGCCAAACCCCGACAGGGGCGGACGAGCAGTACTTC. It translates to CASSQTPTGADEQYF. Full variable domain (CDR3 extended with the reference TRBV5-6 and TRBJ2-7 proteins): DAGVTQSPTHLIKTRGQQVTLRCSPKSGHDTVSWYQQALGQGPQFIFQYYEEEERQRGNFPDRFSGHQFPNYSSELNVNALLLGDSALYLCASSQTPTGADEQYFGPGTRLTVT.